This TCR beta chain was sequenced during a study of cytomegalovirus exposure and HLA in healthy donors. Across the whole study: Researchers found that about four fifths of 398 genotyped donors fell within the Caucasian-associated ancestry cluster. The study, taken as a whole, reports: Per published accounts, TCR beta sequences correctly predicted the HLA-A and HLA-B alleles of most subjects. Earlier analysis found most TCR beta V segments productive about 90% or about 30% of the time.

Trimming removed 3 bases from V and 2 bases from J, with 10 bases in between. The CDR3 has 14 residues. Germline V gives CDR1 SNHLY, CDR2 FYNNEI. The PCR was carried out with 60 Vbeta primers and 13 Jbeta primers. Profiled with immunoSEQ multiplex PCR; TCRdb holds only in-frame clones, not every one. The data hold around 90,000 clones, with around nine tenths observed a single time. Comment on this clone: Antigen unknown.

This sequence originates from a man aged 25 to 40 in good health and CMV-seropositive. This rearrangement joins TRBV2 to TRBJ1-2; a weak D match, TRBD1 (5 bases). Sequencing used PBMCs. For the CDR3, the DNA is TGTGCCAGCAGTGATCGGGGGTTCAACTATGGCTACACCTTC. Translated: CASSDRGFNYGYTF.